One and the same sample provided the 3 T cell receptor beta chains below, sequenced in a study of blood T cell repertoires in COVID-19. Sequencing used immunoSEQ multiplex PCR; TCRdb keeps in-frame clones, though not all of them. The data show approximately 310,000 clones, 80% to 90% seen once. Sequencing was carried out using peripheral blood. The receptors were sampled from a woman between 45 and 60 years old who had recovered from COVID-19.

The V gene is TRBV9, the J gene TRBJ1-3; 8 bases align to TRBD1. The CDR3 spans 16 residues. The V gene end was trimmed by 0 bases and the J gene end by 2 bases; junction bases not matched to a gene: 4. Germline lookup yields CDR1 SGDLS and CDR2 YYNGEE. The CDR3 sequence is CASSVGGQGAGNTIYF. The DNA of the CDR3 is TGTGCCAGCAGCGTAGGAGGACAGGGCGCTGGAAACACCATATATTTT.

The V call is TRBV6-2 or TRBV6-3, the J call TRBJ2-7; 8 bases align to TRBD1. The CDR3 covers 18 residues. The ends lost 0 bases at V and 2 bases at J; junction bases unmatched: 12. Germline V gene sequence: CDR1 MNHEY, CDR2 SVGEGT. CDR3 amino acids: CASSYSPTGGQITYEQYF. The CDR3 DNA is TGTGCCAGCAGTTACTCGCCCACAGGGGGACAAATTACCTACGAGCAGTACTTC.

This clone was detected only once. The chain combines TRBV7-9 with TRBJ1-2; 8 positions match TRBD1. V was clipped by 2 bases and J by 8 bases; unmatched bases: 7. The CDR3 covers 14 residues. CDR1 and CDR2 (germline): SEHNR, FQNEAQ (reference sequence). CDR3 sequence: CASSLPYRGIGYTF. The CDR3 DNA is TGTGCCAGCAGCTTACCGTACAGGGGGATCGGCTACACCTTC.